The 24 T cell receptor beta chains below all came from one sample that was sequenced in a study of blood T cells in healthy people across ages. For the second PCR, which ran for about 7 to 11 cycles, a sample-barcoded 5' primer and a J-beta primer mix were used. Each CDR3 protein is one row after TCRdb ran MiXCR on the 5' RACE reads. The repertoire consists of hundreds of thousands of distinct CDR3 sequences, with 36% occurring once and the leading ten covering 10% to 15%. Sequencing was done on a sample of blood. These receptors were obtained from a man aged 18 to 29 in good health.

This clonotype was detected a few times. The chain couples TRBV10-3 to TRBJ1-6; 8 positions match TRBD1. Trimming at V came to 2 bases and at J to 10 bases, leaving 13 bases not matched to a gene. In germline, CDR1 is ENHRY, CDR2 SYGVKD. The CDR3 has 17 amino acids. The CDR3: CAISEGLIGQGRSPLHF. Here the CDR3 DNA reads TGTGCCATCAGTGAGGGGTTAATAGGACAGGGACGATCACCCCTCCACTTT.

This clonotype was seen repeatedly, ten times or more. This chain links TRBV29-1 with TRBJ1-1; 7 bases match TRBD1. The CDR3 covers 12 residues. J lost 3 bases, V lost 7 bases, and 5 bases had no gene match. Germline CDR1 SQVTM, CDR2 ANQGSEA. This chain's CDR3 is CSGGDSYTEAFF. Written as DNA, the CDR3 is TGCAGCGGGGGGGACAGCTACACTGAAGCTTTCTTT.

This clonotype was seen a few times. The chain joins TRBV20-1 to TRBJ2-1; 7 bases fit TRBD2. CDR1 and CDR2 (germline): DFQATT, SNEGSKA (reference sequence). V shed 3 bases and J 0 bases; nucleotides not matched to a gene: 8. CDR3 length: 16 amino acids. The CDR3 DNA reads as TGCAGTGCTAGTGGTCCCGGGACTACCTCCTACAATGAGCAGTTCTTC. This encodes CSASGPGTTSYNEQFF.

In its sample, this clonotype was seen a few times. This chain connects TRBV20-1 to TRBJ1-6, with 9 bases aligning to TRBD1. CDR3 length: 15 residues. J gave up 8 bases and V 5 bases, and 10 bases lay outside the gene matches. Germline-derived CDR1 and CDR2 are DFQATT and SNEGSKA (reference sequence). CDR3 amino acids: CSAPSGTGLDSPLHF. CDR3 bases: TGCAGTGCTCCATCCGGGACAGGGTTGGATTCACCCCTCCACTTT.

The CDR3 DNA sequence: TGTGCCAGCATGGACAGGGGGCTCACTGAAGCTTTCTTT. As protein: CASMDRGLTEAFF. The rearrangement joins TRBV12-3 or TRBV12-4 to TRBJ1-1; 11 nucleotides agree with TRBD1. The CDR3 is made up of 13 amino acids. V lost 7 bases, J lost 4 bases, and 2 bases stayed unmatched.

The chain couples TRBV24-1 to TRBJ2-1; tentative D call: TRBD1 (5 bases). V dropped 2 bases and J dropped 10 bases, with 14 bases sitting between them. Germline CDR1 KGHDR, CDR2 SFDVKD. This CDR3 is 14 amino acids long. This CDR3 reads CATSDSGHEREQFF. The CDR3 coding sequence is TGTGCCACCAGTGATTCAGGGCACGAACGGGAGCAGTTCTTC.

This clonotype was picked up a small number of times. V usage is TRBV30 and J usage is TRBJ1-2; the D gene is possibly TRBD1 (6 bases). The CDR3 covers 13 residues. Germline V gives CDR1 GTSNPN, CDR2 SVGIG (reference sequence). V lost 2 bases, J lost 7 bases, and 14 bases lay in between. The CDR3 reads CAWSPLGGTGYTF. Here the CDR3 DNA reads TGTGCCTGGAGTCCTCTCGGGGGCACTGGCTACACCTTC. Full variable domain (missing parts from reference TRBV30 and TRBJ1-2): SQTIHQWPATLVQPVGSPLSLECTVEGTSNPNLYWYRQAAGRGLQLLFYSVGIGQISSEVPQNLSASRPQDRQFILSSKKLLLSDSGFYLCAWSPLGGTGYTFGSGTRLTVV.

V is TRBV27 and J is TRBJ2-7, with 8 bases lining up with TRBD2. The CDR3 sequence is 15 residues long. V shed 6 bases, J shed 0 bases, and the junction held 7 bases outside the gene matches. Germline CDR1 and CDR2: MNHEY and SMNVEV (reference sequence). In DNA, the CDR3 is TGTGCCAGCAGCTCCCCAGCGGGGGACTCCTACGAGCAGTACTTC. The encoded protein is CASSSPAGDSYEQYF.

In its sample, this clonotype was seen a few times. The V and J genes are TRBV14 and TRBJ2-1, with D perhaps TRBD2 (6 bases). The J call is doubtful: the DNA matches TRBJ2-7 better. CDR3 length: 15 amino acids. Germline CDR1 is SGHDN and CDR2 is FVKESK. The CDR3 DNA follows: TGTGCCAGCAGCCTGGAGGGAGCCTCCTACAATGAGCAGTACTTC. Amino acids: CASSLEGASYNEQYF.

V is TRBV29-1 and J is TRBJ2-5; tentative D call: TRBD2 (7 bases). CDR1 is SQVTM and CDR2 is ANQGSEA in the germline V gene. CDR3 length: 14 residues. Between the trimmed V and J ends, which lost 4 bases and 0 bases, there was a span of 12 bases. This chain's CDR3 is CSVGGGLHQETQYF. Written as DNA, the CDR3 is TGCAGCGTTGGGGGGGGCCTTCACCAAGAGACCCAGTACTTC.

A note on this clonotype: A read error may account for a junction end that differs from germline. The chain's CDR3 is CASSITSEKLFF. CDR3 coding DNA: TGTGCCAGCAGCATAACTAGTGAAAAACTGTTTTTT. The chain couples TRBV7-9 to TRBJ1-4; D is unclear. The CDR3 spans 12 residues. Germline CDR1 and CDR2: SEHNR and FQNEAQ (reference sequence).

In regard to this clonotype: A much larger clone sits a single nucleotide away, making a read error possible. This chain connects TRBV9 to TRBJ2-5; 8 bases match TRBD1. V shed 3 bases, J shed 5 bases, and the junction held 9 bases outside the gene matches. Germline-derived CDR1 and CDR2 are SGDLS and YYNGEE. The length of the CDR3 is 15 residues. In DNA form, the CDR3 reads TGTGCCAGCAGCGGAGGGGACAGGACCAGGGAGACCCAGTACTTC. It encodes CASSGGDRTRETQYF.

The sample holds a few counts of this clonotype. The CDR3 sequence is CASNPGTGTDTQYF. DNA for the CDR3: TGTGCCAGCAATCCCGGGACAGGGACAGATACGCAGTATTTT. The rearrangement links TRBV6-5 to TRBJ2-3; 9 bases line up with TRBD1. The J segment lost 3 bases and the V segment lost 7 bases, leaving 5 bases of the junction unmatched. The CDR3 spans 14 residues. Germline lookup yields CDR1 MNHEY and CDR2 SVGAGI.

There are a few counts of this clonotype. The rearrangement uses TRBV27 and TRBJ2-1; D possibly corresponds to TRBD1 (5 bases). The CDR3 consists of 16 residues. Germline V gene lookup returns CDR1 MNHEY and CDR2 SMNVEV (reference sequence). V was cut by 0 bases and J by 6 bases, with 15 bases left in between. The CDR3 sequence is CASSLSGPVGGNEQFF. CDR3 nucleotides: TGTGCCAGCAGTTTATCGGGGCCCGTAGGCGGCAATGAGCAGTTCTTC.

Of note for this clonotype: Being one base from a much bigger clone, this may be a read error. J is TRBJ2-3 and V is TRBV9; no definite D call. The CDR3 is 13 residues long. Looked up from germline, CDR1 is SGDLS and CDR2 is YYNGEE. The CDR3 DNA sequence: TGTGCCAGCAGCGTAGTTGGGGAAGATACGCAGGATTTT. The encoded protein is CASSVVGEDTQDF.

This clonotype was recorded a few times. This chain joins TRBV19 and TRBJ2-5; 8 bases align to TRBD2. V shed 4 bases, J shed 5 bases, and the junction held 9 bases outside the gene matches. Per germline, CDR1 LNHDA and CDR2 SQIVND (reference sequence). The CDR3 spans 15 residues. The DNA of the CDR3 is TGTGCCAGTAGTAACTCCGCGGGGGGCGGGGAGACCCAGTACTTC. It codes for CASSNSAGGGETQYF.

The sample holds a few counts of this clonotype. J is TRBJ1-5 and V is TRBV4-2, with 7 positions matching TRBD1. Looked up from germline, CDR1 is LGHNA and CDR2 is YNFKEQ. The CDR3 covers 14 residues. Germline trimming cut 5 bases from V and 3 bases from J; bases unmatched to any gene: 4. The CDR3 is CASSEDRSNQPQHF. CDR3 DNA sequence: TGTGCCAGCAGCGAGGACAGGTCCAATCAGCCCCAGCATTTT.

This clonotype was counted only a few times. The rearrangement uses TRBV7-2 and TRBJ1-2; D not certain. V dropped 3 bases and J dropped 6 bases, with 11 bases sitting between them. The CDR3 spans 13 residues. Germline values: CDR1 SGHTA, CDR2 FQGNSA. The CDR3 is CASSLELAHGYTF. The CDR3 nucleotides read TGTGCCAGCAGCTTGGAACTAGCCCATGGCTACACCTTC.

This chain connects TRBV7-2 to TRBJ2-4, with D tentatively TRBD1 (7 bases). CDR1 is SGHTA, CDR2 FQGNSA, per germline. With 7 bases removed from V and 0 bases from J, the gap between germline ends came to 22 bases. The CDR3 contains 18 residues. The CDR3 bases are TGTGCCAGCACCAAGGGGGGACGACAGGGCAAAGCCAAAAACATTCAGTACTTC. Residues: CASTKGGRQGKAKNIQYF.

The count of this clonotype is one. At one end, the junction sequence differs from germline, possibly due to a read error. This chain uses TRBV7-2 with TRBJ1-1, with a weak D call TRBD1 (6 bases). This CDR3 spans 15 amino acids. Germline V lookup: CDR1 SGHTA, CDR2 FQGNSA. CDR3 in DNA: TGTGCCAGCAGCGAGATGGACAGTGCGAACACTGAAACTTTCTTT. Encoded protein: CASSEMDSANTETFF. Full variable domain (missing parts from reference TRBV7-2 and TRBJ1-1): GAGVSQSPSNKVTEKGKDVELRCDPISGHTALYWYRQSLGQGLEFLIYFQGNSAPDKSGLPSDRFSAERTGGSVSTLTIQRTQQEDSAVYLCASSEMDSANTETFFGQGTRLTVV.

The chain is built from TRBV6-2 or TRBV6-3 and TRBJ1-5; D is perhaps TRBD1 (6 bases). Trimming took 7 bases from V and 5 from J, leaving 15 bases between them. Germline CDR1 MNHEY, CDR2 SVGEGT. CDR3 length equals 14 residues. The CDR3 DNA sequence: TGTGCCAGCACGTCTGGGGGCGCGGATCAGCCCCAGCATTTT. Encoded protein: CASTSGGADQPQHF.

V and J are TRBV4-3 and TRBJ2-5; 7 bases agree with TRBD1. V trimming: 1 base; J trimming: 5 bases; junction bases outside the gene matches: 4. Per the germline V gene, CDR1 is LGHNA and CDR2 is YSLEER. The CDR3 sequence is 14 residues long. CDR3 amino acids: CASSQVTGDETQYF. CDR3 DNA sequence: TGCGCCAGCAGCCAAGTTACAGGGGATGAGACCCAGTACTTC.

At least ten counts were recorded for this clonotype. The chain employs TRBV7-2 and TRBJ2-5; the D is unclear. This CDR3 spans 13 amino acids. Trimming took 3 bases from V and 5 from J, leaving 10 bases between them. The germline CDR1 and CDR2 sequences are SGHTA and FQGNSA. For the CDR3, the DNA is TGTGCCAGCAGCTTGGGCCTCCGGGAGACCCAGTACTTC. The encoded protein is CASSLGLRETQYF.

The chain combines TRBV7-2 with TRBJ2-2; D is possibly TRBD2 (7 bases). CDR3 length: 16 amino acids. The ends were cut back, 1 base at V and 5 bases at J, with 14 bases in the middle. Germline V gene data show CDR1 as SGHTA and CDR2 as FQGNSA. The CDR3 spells CASSLVAGAQTGELFF. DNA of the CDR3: TGTGCCAGCAGCTTAGTGGCGGGGGCTCAAACCGGGGAGCTGTTTTTT.